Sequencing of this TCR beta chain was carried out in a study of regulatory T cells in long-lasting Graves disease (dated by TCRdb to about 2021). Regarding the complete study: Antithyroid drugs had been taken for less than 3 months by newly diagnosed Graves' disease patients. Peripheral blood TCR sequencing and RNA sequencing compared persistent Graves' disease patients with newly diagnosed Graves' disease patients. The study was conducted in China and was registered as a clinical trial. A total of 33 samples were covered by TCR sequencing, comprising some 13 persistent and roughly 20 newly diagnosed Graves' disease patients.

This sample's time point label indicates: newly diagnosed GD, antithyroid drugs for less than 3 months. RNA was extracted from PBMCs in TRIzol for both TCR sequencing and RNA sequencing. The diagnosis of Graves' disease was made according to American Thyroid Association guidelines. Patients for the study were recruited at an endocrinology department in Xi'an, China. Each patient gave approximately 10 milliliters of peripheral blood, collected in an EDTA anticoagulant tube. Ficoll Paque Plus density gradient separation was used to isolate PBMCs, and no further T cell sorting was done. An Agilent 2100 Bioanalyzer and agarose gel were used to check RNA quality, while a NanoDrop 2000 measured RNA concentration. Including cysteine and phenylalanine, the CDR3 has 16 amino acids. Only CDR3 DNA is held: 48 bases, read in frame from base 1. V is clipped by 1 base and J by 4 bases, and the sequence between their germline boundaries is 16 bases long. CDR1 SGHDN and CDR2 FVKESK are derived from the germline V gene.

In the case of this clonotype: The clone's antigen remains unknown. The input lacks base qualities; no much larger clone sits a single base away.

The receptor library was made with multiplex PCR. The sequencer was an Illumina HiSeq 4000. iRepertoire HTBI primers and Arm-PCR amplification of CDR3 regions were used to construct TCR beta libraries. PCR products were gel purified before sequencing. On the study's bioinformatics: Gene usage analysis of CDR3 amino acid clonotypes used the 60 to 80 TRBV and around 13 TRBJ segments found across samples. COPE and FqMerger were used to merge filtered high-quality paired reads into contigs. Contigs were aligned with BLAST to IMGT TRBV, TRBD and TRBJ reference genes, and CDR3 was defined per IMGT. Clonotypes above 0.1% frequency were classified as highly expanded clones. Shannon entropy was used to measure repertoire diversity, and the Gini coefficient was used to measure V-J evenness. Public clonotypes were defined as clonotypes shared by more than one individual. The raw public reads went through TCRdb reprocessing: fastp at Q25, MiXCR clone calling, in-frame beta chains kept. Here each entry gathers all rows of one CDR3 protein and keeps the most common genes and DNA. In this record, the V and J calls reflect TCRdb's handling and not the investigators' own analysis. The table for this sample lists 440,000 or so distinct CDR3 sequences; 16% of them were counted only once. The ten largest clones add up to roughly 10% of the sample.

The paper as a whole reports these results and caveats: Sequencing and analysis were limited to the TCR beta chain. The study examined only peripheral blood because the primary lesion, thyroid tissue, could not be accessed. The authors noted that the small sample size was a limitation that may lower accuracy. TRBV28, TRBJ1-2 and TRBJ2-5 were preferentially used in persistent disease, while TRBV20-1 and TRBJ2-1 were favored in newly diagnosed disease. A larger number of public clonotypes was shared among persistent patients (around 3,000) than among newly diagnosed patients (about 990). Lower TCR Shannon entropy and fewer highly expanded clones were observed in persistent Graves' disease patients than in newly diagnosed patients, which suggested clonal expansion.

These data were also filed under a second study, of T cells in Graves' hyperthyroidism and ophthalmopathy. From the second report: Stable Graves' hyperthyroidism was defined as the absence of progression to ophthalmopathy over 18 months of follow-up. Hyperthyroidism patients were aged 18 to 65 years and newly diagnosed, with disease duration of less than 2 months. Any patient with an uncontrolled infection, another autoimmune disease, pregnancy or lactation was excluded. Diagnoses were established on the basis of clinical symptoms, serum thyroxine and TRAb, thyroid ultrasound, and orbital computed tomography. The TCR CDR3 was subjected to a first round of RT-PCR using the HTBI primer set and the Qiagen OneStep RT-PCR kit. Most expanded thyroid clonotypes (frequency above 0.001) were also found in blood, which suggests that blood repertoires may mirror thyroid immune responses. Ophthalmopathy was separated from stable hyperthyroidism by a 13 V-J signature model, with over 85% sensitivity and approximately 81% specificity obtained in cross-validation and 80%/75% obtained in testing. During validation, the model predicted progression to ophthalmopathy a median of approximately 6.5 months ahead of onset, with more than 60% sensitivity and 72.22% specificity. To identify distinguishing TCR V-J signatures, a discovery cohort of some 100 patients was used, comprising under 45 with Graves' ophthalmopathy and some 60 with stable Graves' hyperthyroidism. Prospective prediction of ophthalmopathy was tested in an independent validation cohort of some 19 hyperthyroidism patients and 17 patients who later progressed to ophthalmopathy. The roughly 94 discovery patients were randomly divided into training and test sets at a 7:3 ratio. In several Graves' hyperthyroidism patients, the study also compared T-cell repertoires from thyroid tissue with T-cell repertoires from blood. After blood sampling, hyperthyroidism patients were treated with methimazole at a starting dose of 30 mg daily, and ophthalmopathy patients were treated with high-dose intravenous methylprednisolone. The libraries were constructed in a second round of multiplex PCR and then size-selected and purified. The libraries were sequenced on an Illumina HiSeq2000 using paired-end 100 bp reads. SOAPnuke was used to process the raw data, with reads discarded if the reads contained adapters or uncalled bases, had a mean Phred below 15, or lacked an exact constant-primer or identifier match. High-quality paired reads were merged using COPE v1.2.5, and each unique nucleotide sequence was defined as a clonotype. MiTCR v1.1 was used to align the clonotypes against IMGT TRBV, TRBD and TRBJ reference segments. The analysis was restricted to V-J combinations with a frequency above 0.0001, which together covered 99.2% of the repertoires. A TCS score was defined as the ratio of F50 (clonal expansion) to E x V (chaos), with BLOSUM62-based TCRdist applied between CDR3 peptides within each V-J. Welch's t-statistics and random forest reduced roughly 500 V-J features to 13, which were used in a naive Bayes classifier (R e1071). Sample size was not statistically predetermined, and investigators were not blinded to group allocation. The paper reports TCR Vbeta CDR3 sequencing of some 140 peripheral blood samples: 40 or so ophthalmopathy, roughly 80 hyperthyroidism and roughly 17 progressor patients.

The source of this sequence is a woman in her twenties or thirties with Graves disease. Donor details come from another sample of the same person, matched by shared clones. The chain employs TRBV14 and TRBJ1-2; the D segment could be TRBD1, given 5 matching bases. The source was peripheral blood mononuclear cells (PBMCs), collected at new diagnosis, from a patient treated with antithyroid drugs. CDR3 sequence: CASSQVQAPGGYGYTF. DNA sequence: TGTGCCAGCAGCCAAGTACAGGCCCCAGGAGGCTATGGCTACACCTTC.